Listed here is a single TCR beta chain. The antigen it recognizes is unknown. No much larger clone exists at a distance of one base, and base qualities are not known. CD4+ T cells from unexposed donors were collected before the COVID-19 pandemic (2011-2018). Naive and memory CD4+ T cells were separated from cryopreserved PBMCs by first enriching for CD4 and then performing EasySep naive CD4+ T cell enrichment. Leukapheresis product for the unexposed donors was purchased commercially. Ficoll-Paque PLUS gradient centrifugation was used to isolate PBMCs from leukapheresis product or whole blood. PBMCs were either used fresh in the expansion assay or cryopreserved at -140 degrees C. The QIAamp Micro DNA Kit was used to extract genomic DNA from the CD4+ T cells. Deep-resolution immunoSEQ TCR-beta sequencing was performed on DNA from uncultured naive and memory CD4+ T cells. The authors' pipeline ran thus. During preprocessing, nonproductive sequences were removed, along with CDR3s that did not begin with C, did not end with F or W, or were shorter than 7 amino acids. Cultured and uncultured naive and memory CD4+ repertoires were searched for previously identified spike- and CEF-reactive CDR3s. CDR3 homology was measured as pairwise Levenshtein distance, computed with the stringdist R package after trimming three terminal residues from each end. Drawn from immuneACCESS, this table holds only the in-frame rearrangements with V and J called that TCRdb kept. Clones are partly lost; checked studies trace under half to an unresolved V gene and leave the rest unexplained. V, J and clone size were drawn from that table, and D and trimming were deduced from the DNA. Recorded for this sample are nearly 70,000 clones; 85% to 95% of them occurred a single time. Under 0.3% of the sample lies in the top ten.

The record originates from a study of CD4 T cells in relation to SARS-CoV-2 and coronaviruses (dated by TCRdb to 2020 to 2022). About the investigation overall: Shared crossreactive spike epitopes were mapped to their HLA restriction using patient-derived lymphoblastoid cell lines. Memory CD4+ T cell crossreactivity between SARS-CoV-2 and common cold coronavirus spike proteins was assessed at the TCR clonotype level in the study. The Adaptive Biotechnologies TCR-sequencing kit was used to sequence samples from a few pre-COVID donors and the naive versus memory experiments, whereas other data were Illumina-based. A different TCR-beta assay, based on Illumina, was used to sequence expansion assays from other donors in the study.

The paper as a whole reports these results and caveats: About 60% of donors had memory CD4+ clonotypes that crossrecognized SARS-CoV-2 and at least one common cold coronavirus spike. Because no donor provided both pre-pandemic and post-infection samples, tracing the source of pre-existing responses was limited. Naive versus memory sequencing indicated the assay detects memory recall responses rather than primary responses primed during culture. Significantly weaker SARS-CoV-2-driven expansion was shown by crossreactive clones than by monoreactive clones, consistent with antigenic imprinting. Crossreactivity analysis was centred on spike protein, so crossreactivity against other viral proteins was not assessed. The study was constrained by small numbers of patients and of tested TCRs.

The receptor was derived from a human donor in good health. Sequenced material: naive CD4+ T cells from PBMCs. What the cell subset or site label conveys for this sample: naive CD4+ T cells isolated by negative enrichment.

The base sequence is TGTGCCAGCAGCCCGGGACAGGGCTACGAGCAGTACTTC. It codes for CASSPGQGYEQYF. The chain joins TRBV9 to TRBJ2-7; TRBD1 fits 9 bases in the junction. From a lookup of the germline V gene, CDR1 and CDR2 are SGDLS and YYNGEE. From cysteine to phenylalanine, the CDR3 is 13 amino acids long. Solely the CDR3 DNA is kept, with 39 bases framed from the first base. Trimming accounts for 4 bases at V and 3 bases at J, while the number of junction bases matched to no gene is 2.